Detailed here is one TCR beta chain. Its specificity is unknown. The assay was immunoSEQ multiplex PCR, and TCRdb's table has in-frame clones only and misses some. The table has 130,000 or so clones, roughly 94% seen once. The record originates from a study of T cell responses to AZD1222 COVID-19 vaccine. CDR3 size: 13 residues. Trimming pared 1 base from V and 4 bases from J, leaving 5 bases between. CDR1 and CDR2 from the germline V gene are SGHTA and FQGNSA. Study findings and constraints: With two AZD1222 doses given, Spike-specific TCR breadth and depth both rose. Donors, mostly white British, included more females; clonal diversity was possibly underestimated. Repertoire samples came only from after the peak T cell response.

The gene calls are TRBV7-2 and TRBJ2-1; no clear D. This clonotype was obtained from an adult in good health. The sample here was peripheral blood, taken on day 0 of AZD1222 vaccination. CDR3 in DNA: TGTGCCAGCAGCTTAGTACAATACAATGAGCAGTTCTTC. Protein: CASSLVQYNEQFF. Using reference TRBV7-2 and TRBJ2-1 for the parts outside the CDR3, the full variable domain is GAGVSQSPSNKVTEKGKDVELRCDPISGHTALYWYRQSLGQGLEFLIYFQGNSAPDKSGLPSDRFSAERTGGSVSTLTIQRTQQEDSAVYLCASSLVQYNEQFFGPGTRLTVL.